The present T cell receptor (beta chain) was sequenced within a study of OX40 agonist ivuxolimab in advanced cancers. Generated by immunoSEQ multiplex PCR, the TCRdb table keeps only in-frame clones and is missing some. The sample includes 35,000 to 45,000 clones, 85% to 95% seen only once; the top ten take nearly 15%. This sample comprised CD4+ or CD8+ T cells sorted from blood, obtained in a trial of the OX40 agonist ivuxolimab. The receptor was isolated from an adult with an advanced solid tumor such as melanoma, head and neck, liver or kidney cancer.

The CDR3 DNA is TGCGCCAGCAGCCAATTCAGGGGAGAAGAGACCCAGTACTTC. This gives the protein CASSQFRGEETQYF. This chain connects TRBV4-3 to TRBJ2-5, with D maybe TRBD1 (6 bases). Germline assignment: CDR1 LGHNA and CDR2 YSLEER. The length of the CDR3 is 14 residues. Trimming stripped 2 bases from V and 3 bases from J, with 10 bases between.